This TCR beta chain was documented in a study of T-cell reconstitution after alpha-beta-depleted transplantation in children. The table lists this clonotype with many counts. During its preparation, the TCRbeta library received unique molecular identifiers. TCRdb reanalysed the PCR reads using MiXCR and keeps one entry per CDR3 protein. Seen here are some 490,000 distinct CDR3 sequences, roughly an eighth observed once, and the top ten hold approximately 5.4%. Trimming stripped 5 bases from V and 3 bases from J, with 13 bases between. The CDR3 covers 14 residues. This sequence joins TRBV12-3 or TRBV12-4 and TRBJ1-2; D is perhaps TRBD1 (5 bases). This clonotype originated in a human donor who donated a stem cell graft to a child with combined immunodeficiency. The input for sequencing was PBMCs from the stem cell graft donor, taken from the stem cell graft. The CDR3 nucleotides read TGTGCCAGCAGTCCGCTGGGGCCGTACTATGGCTACACCTTC. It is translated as CASSPLGPYYGYTF.